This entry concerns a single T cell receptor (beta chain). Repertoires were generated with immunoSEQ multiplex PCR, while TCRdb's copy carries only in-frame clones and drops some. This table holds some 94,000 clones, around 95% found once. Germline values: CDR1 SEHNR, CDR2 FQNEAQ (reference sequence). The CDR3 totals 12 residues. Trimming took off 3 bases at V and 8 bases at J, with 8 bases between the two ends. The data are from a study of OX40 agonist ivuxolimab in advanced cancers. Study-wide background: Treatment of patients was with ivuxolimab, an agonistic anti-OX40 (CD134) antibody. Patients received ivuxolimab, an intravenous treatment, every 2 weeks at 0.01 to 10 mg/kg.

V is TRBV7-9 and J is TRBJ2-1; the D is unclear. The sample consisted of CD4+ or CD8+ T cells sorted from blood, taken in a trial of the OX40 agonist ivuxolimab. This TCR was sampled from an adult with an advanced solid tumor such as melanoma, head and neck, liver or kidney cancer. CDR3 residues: CASSFPFDEQFF. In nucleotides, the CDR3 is TGTGCCAGCAGCTTCCCTTTTGATGAGCAGTTCTTC.